Sequencing of this T cell receptor (beta chain) was carried out in a study of breast tumors, draining lymph nodes, adjacent tissues. The study, taken as a whole, reports: Tumor TCR diversity was below lymph nodes but above nontumor tissue. Luminal-like breast cancer showed significantly greater tumor-nontumor repertoire similarity than basal-like breast cancer did. That most tumor T cells come from lymph nodes remained unproven. Most tumor T cells seemingly derive from lymph node, then expand in tumor.

Many counts were recorded for this clonotype. Its matching antigen is unknown. One entry per CDR3 protein, called by TCRdb with MiXCR from the multiplex PCR reads. The data contain 100,000 or so distinct CDR3 sequences, 21% of them singletons. This CDR3 contains 14 residues. The V gene lost 0 bases and the J gene lost 4 bases, with 10 bases spanning the gap. Germline lookup yields CDR1 SGHRS and CDR2 YFSETQ. Samples came from axillary lymph nodes draining the breast cancer. This chain links TRBV5-1 with TRBJ2-5, with D uncertain. This receptor was taken from a female donor with breast cancer. Some clones in this sample may be carry-over from other donors' samples. The source material was axillary lymph node tissue. The CDR3 region is CASSLESRGETQYF. CDR3 DNA sequence: TGCGCCAGCAGCTTGGAGTCACGAGGAGAGACCCAGTACTTC.